Below, one TCR beta chain is given with its context. This specimen belongs to a study of blood T cell repertoires in COVID-19. For the study at large: Specimens from acute and convalescent COVID-19 originated in the United States, Italy and Spain. PBMCs, B-cell-depleted T cells, or T cells were the source of the cDNA or gDNA that made up the material.

Under the authors' procedure: Estimated nucleated cell counts came from reference gene primer amplification. Libraries were prepared by immunoSEQ multiplex PCR; TCRdb keeps only in-frame clonotypes and omits some of them. V, J and clone size are taken as reported in that table, and D and trimming were inferred from the DNA itself. The data contain approximately 26,000 clones, roughly 82% of them singletons. From germline, CDR1 is SEHNR and CDR2 FQNEAQ (reference sequence). The CDR3 totals 14 residues. V lost 5 bases to trimming and J lost 8 bases; unmatched junction nucleotides: 9. The sequencing sample was made of peripheral blood. V and J are TRBV7-9 and TRBJ1-1, with TRBD1 matching 9 bases. The TCR was taken from a man aged 80 or over with active or convalescent COVID-19. This CDR3 reads CASSPPLGQGEAFF. CDR3 nucleotides: TGTGCCAGCAGCCCTCCGTTGGGACAGGGAGAAGCTTTCTTT.